Listed below are T cell receptor beta chains from one sample, sequenced in a study of PD-1 blockade in classical Hodgkin lymphoma. Clones were read by immunoSEQ multiplex PCR, and TCRdb kept only the in-frame ones, dropping some. The data contain under 30,000 clones, over 55% of them singletons. This material consisted of peripheral blood mononuclear cells (PBMCs), taken before the second cycle of nivolumab. These receptor sequences come from a human donor with classical Hodgkin lymphoma. Each CDR3 is given with its conserved first and last residue. The D gene is left open where the match is weak. The size of a clone is reported for some rows only, either as once, few or many, or as a class for expanded clones.

V gene: TRBV10-2; clone size: NA; J gene: TRBJ2-6; D gene: TRBD1; CDR3 DNA: TGCGCCAGCAGTGAGCCCGGGACAGGGGTAAACGTCCTGACTTTC; CDR3 protein: CASSEPGTGVNVLTF
V gene: TRBV6-1; clone size: NA; J gene: TRBJ2-5; D gene: TRBD1; CDR3 DNA: TGTGCCACTCAACTGACAGGGGCCTCACGGGAGACCCAGTACTTC; CDR3 protein: CATQLTGASRETQYF
V gene: TRBV27; clone size: NA; J gene: TRBJ1-5; D gene: NA; CDR3 DNA: TGTGCCAGCAGTCCCGCCGCAGGGTCCTCTCAGCCCCAGCATTTT; CDR3 protein: CASSPAAGSSQPQHF
V gene: TRBV27; clone size: NA; J gene: TRBJ2-1; D gene: TRBD1; CDR3 DNA: TGTGCCAGCAGTTTGTTCGGTAAGGGGGCCGATGAGCAGTTCTTC; CDR3 protein: CASSLFGKGADEQFF
V gene: TRBV11-2; clone size: NA; J gene: TRBJ1-2; D gene: NA; CDR3 DNA: TGTGCCAGCAGCCTAACAGGGTATGGCTACACCTTC; CDR3 protein: CASSLTGYGYTF
V gene: TRBV9; clone size: NA; J gene: TRBJ2-1; D gene: NA; CDR3 DNA: TGTGCCAGCAACGGTTTGGGGGACAATGAGCAGTTCTTC; CDR3 protein: CASNGLGDNEQFF
V gene: TRBV30; clone size: NA; J gene: TRBJ2-7; D gene: TRBD1; CDR3 DNA: TGTGCCTGGAGTAACAGGGGAAGGGTCTACGAGCAGTACTTC; CDR3 protein: CAWSNRGRVYEQYF
V gene: TRBV6-1; clone size: few; J gene: TRBJ1-5; D gene: NA; CDR3 DNA: TGTGCCAGCAGTGAAGTGAGTGACAATCAGCCCCAGCATTTT; CDR3 protein: CASSEVSDNQPQHF
V gene: TRBV6-5; clone size: NA; J gene: TRBJ2-3; D gene: TRBD1; CDR3 DNA: TGTGCCAGCAACCACAGGGGCGACTCCGCAGATACGCAGTATTTT; CDR3 protein: CASNHRGDSADTQYF
V gene: TRBV19; clone size: few; J gene: TRBJ2-3; D gene: TRBD2; CDR3 DNA: TGTGCCAGTAGTCTAGGACTAGCGGGGGGGCAGGTCTTTGCAGATACGCAGTATTTT; CDR3 protein: CASSLGLAGGQVFADTQYF
V gene: TRBV6-5; clone size: NA; J gene: TRBJ2-7; D gene: NA; CDR3 DNA: TGTGCCAGCAGTCCAGGGCTCAGGGACGAGCAGTACTTC; CDR3 protein: CASSPGLRDEQYF
V gene: TRBV7-6; clone size: NA; J gene: TRBJ1-6; D gene: NA; CDR3 DNA: TGTGCCAGCAGCTTAGACGGGGGAAGGGATTCACCCCTCCACTTT; CDR3 protein: CASSLDGGRDSPLHF
V gene: TRBV6-5; clone size: once; J gene: TRBJ2-1; D gene: NA; CDR3 DNA: TGTGCCAGCAGTTATGCAGGGCCCAATGAGCAGTTCTTC; CDR3 protein: CASSYAGPNEQFF
V gene: TRBV10-3; clone size: NA; J gene: TRBJ1-1; D gene: TRBD1; CDR3 DNA: TGTGCCATCAGTGAAAGACCGGGACAGCAGAACACTGAAGCTTTCTTT; CDR3 protein: CAISERPGQQNTEAFF
V gene: TRBV30; clone size: NA; J gene: TRBJ1-2; D gene: NA; CDR3 DNA: TGTGCCTGGTCGGACAGTGAGGACTATGGCTACACCTTC; CDR3 protein: CAWSDSEDYGYTF
V gene: TRBV7-8; clone size: NA; J gene: TRBJ2-2; D gene: NA; CDR3 DNA: TGTGCCAGCAGCTCGAGTCGGGGCCTTGGGGGGCCCGGTTCCGGGGAGCTGTTTTTT; CDR3 protein: CASSSSRGLGGPGSGELFF
V gene: TRBV19; clone size: NA; J gene: TRBJ2-5; D gene: NA; CDR3 DNA: TGTGCCAGTAGTGTCGTAGCGCGTCCTCAAGAGACCCAGTACTTC; CDR3 protein: CASSVVARPQETQYF
V gene: TRBV5-1; clone size: NA; J gene: TRBJ2-1; D gene: TRBD2; CDR3 DNA: TGCGCCAGCAGCTTGGCCGTGAGCGGGGGGGCCGTCTTC; CDR3 protein: CASSLAVSGGAVF
V gene: TRBV19; clone size: NA; J gene: TRBJ2-7; D gene: TRBD1; CDR3 DNA: TGTGCCAGTAGTATAGGGACAGGAGTTTTCTACGAGCAGTACTTC; CDR3 protein: CASSIGTGVFYEQYF
V gene: TRBV6-5; clone size: NA; J gene: TRBJ2-7; D gene: NA; CDR3 DNA: TGTGCCATCAGTGTAGGGGGTACCTACGAGCAGTACTTC; CDR3 protein: CAISVGGTYEQYF
V gene: TRBV29-1; clone size: NA; J gene: TRBJ1-1; D gene: TRBD1; CDR3 DNA: TGCAGCGTGGGGACAGGGATGTTAGAAACTGAAGCTTTCTTT; CDR3 protein: CSVGTGMLETEAFF
V gene: TRBV20-1; clone size: NA; J gene: TRBJ2-3; D gene: NA; CDR3 DNA: TGCAGTGCTAGGAGCACAGATACGCAGTATTTT; CDR3 protein: CSARSTDTQYF
V gene: TRBV27; clone size: NA; J gene: TRBJ2-7; D gene: TRBD2; CDR3 DNA: TGTGCCAGCAGTATCAGCGGGGGCCCATCCTACGAGCAGTACTTC; CDR3 protein: CASSISGGPSYEQYF
V gene: TRBV4-3; clone size: NA; J gene: TRBJ2-1; D gene: NA; CDR3 DNA: TGCGCCAGCAGTCAATCTAGCGAGGGGCTCTATGAGCAGTTCTTC; CDR3 protein: CASSQSSEGLYEQFF
V gene: TRBV10-3; clone size: NA; J gene: TRBJ1-5; D gene: NA; CDR3 DNA: TGTGCCATCAGTGCGCGGACGAGCAATCAGCCCCAGCATTTT; CDR3 protein: CAISARTSNQPQHF
V gene: TRBV7-6; clone size: medium-sized; J gene: TRBJ1-1; D gene: NA; CDR3 DNA: TGTGCCAGCAGCTTAGATCGGGTAGCTGAAGCTTTCTTT; CDR3 protein: CASSLDRVAEAFF
V gene: TRBV28; clone size: once; J gene: TRBJ2-5; D gene: TRBD1; CDR3 DNA: TGTGCCAGCAGTTTAGCGTCGGGGACAGGGAGCTATCAAGAGACCCAGTACTTC; CDR3 protein: CASSLASGTGSYQETQYF
V gene: TRBV21-1; clone size: NA; J gene: TRBJ1-3; D gene: NA; CDR3 DNA: TGTGCCAGCAGCAGGGGGACAGGGGGTGATGCGGGTGGAAACACCATATATTTT; CDR3 protein: CASSRGTGGDAGGNTIYF
V gene: TRBV6-6; clone size: NA; J gene: TRBJ1-6; D gene: NA; CDR3 DNA: TGTGCCAGCAGATTGATCAGGGTTTCCTATAATTCACCCCTCCACTTT; CDR3 protein: CASRLIRVSYNSPLHF
V gene: TRBV5-7; clone size: NA; J gene: TRBJ2-1; D gene: NA; CDR3 DNA: TGTGCCAGCAGCTTGGACCCTTCCCCCAGACGAGACAATGAGCAGTTCTTC; CDR3 protein: CASSLDPSPRRDNEQFF
V gene: TRBV27; clone size: NA; J gene: TRBJ2-1; D gene: TRBD2; CDR3 DNA: TGTGCCAGCAGTGCGGGGGTGACTAACAATGAGCAGTTCTTC; CDR3 protein: CASSAGVTNNEQFF